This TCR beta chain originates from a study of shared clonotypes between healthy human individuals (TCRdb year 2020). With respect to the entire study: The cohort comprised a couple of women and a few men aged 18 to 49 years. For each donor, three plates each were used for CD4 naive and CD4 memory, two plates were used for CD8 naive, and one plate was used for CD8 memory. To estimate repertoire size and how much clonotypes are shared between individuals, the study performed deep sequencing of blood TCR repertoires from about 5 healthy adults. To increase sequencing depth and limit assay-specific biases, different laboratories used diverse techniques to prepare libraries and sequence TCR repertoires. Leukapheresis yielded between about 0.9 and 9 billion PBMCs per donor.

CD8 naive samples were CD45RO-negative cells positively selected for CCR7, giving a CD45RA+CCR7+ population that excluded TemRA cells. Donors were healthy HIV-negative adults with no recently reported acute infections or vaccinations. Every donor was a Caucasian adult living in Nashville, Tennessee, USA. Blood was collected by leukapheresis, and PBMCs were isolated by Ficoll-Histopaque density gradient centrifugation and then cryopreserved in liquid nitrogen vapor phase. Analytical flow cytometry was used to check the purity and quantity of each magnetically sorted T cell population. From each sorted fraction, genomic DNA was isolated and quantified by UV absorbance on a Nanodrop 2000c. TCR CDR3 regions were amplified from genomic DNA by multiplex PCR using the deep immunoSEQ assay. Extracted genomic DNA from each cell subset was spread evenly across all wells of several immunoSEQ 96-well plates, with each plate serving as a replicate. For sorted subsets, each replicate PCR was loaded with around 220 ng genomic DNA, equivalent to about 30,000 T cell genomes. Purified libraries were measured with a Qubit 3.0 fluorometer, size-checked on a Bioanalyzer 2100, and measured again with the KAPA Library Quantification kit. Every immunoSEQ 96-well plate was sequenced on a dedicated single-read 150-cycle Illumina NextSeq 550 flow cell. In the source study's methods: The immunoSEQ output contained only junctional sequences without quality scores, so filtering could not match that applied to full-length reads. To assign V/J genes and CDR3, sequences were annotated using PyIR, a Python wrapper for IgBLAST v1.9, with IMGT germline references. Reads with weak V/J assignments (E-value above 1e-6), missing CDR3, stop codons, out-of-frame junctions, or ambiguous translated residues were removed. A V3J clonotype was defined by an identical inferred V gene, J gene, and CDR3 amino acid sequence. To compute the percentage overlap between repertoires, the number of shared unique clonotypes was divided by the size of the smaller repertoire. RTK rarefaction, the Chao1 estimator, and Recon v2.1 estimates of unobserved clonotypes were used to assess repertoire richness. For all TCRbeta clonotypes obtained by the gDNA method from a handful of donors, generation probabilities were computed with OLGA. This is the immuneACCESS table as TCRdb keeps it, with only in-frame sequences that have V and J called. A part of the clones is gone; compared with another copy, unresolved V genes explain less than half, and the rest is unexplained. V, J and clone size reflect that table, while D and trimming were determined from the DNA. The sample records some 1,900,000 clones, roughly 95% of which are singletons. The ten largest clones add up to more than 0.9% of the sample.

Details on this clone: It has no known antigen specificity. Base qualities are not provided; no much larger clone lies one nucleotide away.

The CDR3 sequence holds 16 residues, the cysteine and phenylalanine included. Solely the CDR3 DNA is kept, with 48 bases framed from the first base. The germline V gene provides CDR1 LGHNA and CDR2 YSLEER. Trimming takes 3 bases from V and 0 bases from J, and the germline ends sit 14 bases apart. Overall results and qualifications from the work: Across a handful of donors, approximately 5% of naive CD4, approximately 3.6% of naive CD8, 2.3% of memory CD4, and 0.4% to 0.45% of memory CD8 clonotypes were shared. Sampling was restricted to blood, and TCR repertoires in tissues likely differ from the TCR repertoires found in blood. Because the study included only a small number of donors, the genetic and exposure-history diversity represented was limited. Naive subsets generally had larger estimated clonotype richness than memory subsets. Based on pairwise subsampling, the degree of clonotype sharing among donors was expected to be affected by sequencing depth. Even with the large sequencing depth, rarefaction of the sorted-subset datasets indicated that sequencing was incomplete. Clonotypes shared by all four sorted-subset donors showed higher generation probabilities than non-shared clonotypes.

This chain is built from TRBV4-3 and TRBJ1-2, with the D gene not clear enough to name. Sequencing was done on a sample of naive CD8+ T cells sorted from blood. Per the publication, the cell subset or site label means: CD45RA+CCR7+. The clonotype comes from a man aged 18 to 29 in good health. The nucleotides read TGCGCCAGCAGCCATTCCGTGGGCGTAGCTAACTATGGCTACACCTTC. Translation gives CASSHSVGVANYGYTF.